This entry features one TCR beta chain sequence. The antigen is undetermined. The method was immunoSEQ multiplex PCR; TCRdb's version includes in-frame clones alone and lacks a portion of them. Of tens of thousands of clones in the sample, approximately 86% were seen once. These data come from a study of radiation and T cells in renal cell carcinoma. Study findings and constraints: In blood, top tumor clones expanded by 2 weeks, shrinking by 4.

Regarding time point: blood 2 weeks post-SBRT. The treatment here: 15 Gy SBRT to primary tumor, nephrectomy 4 weeks later. After SBRT, blood was collected at 2 and 4 weeks, plus baseline. Clear cell pathology was present in this patient's renal cell carcinoma. The V and J ends lost 3 bases and 0 bases respectively, with 17 bases between them. The CDR3 is made up of 17 amino acids. Per germline, CDR1 SGDLS and CDR2 YYNGEE. The clonotype originates from a woman aged 50 to 60 with renal cell carcinoma. The input for sequencing was blood, taken from a patient whose treatment included radiotherapy and nephrectomy. This chain connects TRBV9 to TRBJ2-3; D not resolved. CDR3 sequence reads: CASSAFGQSLSTDTQYF. The CDR3 DNA sequence: TGTGCCAGCAGCGCTTTTGGGCAATCCCTTAGCACAGATACGCAGTATTTT.